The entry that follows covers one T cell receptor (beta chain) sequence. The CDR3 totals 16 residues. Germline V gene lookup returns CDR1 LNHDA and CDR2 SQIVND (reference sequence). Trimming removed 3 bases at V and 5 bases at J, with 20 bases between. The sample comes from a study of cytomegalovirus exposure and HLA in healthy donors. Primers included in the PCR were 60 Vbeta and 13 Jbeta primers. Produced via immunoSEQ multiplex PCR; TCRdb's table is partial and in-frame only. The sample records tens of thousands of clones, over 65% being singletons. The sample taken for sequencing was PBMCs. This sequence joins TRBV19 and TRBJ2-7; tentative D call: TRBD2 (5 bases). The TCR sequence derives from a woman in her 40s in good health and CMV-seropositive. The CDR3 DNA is TGTGCCAGTAGTATTGGGCAGCTTCAAGCGGTCCACGAGCAGTACTTC. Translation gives CASSIGQLQAVHEQYF.